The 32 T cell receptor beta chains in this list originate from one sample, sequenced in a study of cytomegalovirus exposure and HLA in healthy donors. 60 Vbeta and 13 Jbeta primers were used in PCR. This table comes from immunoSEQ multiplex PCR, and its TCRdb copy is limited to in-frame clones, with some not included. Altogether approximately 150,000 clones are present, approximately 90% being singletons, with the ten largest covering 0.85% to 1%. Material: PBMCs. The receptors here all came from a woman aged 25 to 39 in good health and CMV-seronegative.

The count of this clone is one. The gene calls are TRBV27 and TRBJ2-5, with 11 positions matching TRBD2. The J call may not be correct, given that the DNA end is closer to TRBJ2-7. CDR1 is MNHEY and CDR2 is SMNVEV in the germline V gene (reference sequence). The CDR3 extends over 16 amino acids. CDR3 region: CASSSPGTSGSYEQYF. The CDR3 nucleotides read TGTGCCAGCAGTTCCCCCGGGACTAGCGGCTCCTACGAGCAGTACTTC.

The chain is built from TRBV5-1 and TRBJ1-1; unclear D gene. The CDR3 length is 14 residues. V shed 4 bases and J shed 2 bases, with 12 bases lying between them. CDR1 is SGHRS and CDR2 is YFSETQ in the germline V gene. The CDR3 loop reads CASSTLGSNTEAFF. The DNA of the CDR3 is TGCGCCAGCAGCACCTTGGGCAGCAACACTGAAGCTTTCTTT.

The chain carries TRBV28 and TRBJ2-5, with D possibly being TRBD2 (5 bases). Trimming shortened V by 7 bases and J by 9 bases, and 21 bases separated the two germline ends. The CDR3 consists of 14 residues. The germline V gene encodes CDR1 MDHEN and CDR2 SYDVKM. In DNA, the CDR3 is TGTGCCAGCACGCTCGGCGGGCGGCCCGGGGCCCAGTACTTC. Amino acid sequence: CASTLGGRPGAQYF.

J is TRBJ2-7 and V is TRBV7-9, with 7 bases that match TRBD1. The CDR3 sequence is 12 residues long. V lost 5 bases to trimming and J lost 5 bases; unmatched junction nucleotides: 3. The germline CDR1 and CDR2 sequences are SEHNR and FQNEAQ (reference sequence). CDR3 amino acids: CASSLTGDEQYF. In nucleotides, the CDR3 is TGTGCCAGCAGCCTAACAGGGGACGAGCAGTACTTC.

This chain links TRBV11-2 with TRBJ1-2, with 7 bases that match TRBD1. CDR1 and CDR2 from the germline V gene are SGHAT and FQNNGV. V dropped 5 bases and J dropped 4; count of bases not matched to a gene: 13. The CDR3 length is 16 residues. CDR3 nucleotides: TGTGCCAGCAGCCCGCTGACAGGGACCAGTTTCTATGGCTACACCTTC. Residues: CASSPLTGTSFYGYTF.

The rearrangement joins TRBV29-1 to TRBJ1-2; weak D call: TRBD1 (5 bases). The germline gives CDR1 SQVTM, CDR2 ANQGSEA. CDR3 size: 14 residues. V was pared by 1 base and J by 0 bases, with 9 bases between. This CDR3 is CSVEGDSANYGYTF. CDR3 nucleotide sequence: TGCAGCGTTGAAGGTGACAGCGCTAACTATGGCTACACCTTC.

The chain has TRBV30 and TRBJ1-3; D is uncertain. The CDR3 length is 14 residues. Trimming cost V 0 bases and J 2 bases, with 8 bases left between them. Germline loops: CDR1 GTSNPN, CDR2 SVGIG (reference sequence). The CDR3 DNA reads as TGTGCCTGGAGTGTAGGAGGGACTGGAAACACCATATATTTT. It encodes CAWSVGGTGNTIYF.

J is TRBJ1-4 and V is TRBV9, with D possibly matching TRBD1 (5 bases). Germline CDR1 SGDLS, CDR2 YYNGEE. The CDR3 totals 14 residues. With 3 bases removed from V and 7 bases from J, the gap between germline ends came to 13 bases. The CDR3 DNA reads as TGTGCCAGCAGCGCCAGTAGGGGAGGTGAAAAACTGTTTTTT. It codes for CASSASRGGEKLFF.

The CDR3 region has the DNA TGCGCCAGCAGCCAAGACGGGACAGGGTCCCATTCCTTGAACACTGAAGCTTTCTTT. Translating gives CASSQDGTGSHSLNTEAFF. The rearrangement joins TRBV4-3 to TRBJ1-1; 9 bases match TRBD1. CDR3 length equals 19 residues. The J segment lost 0 bases and the V segment lost 0 bases, leaving 11 bases of the junction unmatched. Germline CDR1 reads LGHNA; CDR2 reads YSLEER.

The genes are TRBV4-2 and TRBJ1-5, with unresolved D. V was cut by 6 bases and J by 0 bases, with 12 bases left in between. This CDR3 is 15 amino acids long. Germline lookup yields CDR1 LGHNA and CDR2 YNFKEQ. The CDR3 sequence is CASSLGRFSNQPQHF. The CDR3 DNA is TGTGCCAGCAGTCTGGGCAGGTTTAGCAATCAGCCCCAGCATTTT.

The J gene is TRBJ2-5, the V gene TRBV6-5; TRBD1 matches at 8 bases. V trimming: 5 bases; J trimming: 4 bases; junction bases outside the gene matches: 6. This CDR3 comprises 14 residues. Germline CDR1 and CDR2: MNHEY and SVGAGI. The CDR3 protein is CASSKRQGRETQYF. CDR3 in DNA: TGTGCCAGCAGTAAGAGACAGGGGCGAGAGACCCAGTACTTC.

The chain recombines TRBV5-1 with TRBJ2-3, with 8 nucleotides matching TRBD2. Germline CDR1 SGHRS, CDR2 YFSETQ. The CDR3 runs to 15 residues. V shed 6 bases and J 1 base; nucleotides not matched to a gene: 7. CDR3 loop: CASTDGGGRTDTQYF. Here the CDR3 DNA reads TGCGCCAGCACCGATGGCGGGGGGCGCACAGATACGCAGTATTTT.

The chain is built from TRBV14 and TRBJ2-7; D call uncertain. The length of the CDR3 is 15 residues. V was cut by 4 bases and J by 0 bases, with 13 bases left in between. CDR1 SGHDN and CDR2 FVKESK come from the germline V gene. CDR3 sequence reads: CASSLMPGSSYEQYF. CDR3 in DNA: TGTGCCAGCAGCCTGATGCCAGGCAGCTCCTACGAGCAGTACTTC.

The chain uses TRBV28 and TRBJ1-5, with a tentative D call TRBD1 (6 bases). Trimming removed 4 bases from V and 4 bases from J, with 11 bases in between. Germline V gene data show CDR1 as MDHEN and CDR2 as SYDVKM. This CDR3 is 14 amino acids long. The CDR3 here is CASSYPGANQPQHF. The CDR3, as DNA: TGTGCCAGCAGTTACCCAGGGGCAAATCAGCCCCAGCATTTT.

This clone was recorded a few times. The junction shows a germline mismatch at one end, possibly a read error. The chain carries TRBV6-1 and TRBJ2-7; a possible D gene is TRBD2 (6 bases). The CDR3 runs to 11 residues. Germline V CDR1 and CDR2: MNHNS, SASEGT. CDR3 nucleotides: TGTGCCAGCAGTGAAGCGGCGGGGCATCGCTTC. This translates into CASSEAAGHRF.

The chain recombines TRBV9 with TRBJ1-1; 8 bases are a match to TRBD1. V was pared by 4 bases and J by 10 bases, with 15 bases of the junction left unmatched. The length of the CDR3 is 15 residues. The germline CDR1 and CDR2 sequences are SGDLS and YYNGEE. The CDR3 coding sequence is TGTGCCAGCAGCCCCGACATGGACAGGGCGTGGGTAGCTTTCTTT. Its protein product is CASSPDMDRAWVAFF.

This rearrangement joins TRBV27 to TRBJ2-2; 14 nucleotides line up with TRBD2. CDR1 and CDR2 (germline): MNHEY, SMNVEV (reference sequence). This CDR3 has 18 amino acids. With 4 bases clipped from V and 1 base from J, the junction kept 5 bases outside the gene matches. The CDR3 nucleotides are TGTGCCAGCAGTTCCCGGACTAGCGGGAGGTTGAACACCGGGGAGCTGTTTTTT. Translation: CASSSRTSGRLNTGELFF.

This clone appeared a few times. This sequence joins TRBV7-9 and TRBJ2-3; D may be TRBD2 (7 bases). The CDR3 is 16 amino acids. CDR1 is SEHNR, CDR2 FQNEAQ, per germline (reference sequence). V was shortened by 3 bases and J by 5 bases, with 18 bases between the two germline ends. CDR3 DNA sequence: TGTGCCAGCAGCTTCCCAGTCGCGGGGGCGCAAGATACGCAGTATTTT. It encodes CASSFPVAGAQDTQYF.

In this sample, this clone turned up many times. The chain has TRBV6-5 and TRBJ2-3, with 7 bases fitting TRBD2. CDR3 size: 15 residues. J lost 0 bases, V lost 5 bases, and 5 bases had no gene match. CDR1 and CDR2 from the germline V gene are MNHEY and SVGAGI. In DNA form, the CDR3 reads TGTGCCAGCAGTCCACGGGGGGATAGCACAGATACGCAGTATTTT. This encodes CASSPRGDSTDTQYF.

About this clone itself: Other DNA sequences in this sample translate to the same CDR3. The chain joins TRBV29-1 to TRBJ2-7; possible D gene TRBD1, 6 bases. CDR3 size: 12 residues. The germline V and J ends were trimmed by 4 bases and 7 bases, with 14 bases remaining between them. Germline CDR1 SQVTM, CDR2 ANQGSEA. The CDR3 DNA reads TGCAGCGTTGCCACAGGGTCGAGGGAGCAGTACTTC. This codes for CSVATGSREQYF.

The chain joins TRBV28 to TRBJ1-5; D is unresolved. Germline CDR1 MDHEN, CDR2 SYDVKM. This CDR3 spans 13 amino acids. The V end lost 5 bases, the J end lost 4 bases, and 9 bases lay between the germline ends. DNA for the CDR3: TGTGCCAGCAGTCTAACCATTAATCAGCCCCAGCATTTT. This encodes CASSLTINQPQHF.

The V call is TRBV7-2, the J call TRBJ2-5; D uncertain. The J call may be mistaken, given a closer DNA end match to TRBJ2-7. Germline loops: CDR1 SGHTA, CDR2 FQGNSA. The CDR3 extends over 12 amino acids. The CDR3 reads CASEAQLREQYF. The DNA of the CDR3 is TGTGCGTCTGAGGCCCAGCTCCGCGAGCAGTACTTC.

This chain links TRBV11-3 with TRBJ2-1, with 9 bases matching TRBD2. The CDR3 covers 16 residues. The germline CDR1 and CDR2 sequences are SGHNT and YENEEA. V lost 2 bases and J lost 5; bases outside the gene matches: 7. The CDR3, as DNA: TGTGCCAGCAGCTTAAGGGCGGGGGGGCCCCACAATGAGCAGTTCTTC. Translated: CASSLRAGGPHNEQFF.

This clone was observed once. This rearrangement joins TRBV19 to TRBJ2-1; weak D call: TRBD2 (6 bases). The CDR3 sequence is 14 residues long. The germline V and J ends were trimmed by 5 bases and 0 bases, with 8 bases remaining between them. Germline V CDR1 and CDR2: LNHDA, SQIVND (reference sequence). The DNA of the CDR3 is TGTGCCAGTAGTCCCGGGGGCTCCTACAATGAGCAGTTCTTC. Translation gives CASSPGGSYNEQFF.

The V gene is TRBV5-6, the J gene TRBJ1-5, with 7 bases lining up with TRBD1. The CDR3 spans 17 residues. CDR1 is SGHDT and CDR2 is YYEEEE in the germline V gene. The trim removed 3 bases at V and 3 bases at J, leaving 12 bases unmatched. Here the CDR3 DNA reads TGTGCCAGCAGCTCTCGACAGGGTAGGCCTTACAATCAGCCCCAGCATTTT. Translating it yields CASSSRQGRPYNQPQHF.

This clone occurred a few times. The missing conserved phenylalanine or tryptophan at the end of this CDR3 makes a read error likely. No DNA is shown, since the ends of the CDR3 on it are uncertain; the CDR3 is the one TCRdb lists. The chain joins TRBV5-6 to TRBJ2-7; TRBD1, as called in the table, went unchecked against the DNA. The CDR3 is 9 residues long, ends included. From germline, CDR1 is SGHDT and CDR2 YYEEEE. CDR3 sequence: CASSPDRTP.

The CDR3 coding sequence is TGTGCCAGCAGGGGGACAGCCTGGGGGAATGATCGTTACGAGCAGTACTTC. Protein: CASRGTAWGNDRYEQYF. V usage is TRBV27 and J usage is TRBJ2-5, with 7 bases aligning to TRBD1. The end of the DNA is better explained by TRBJ2-7, so the J call may be wrong. Germline V gene lookup returns CDR1 MNHEY and CDR2 SMNVEV (reference sequence). The CDR3 covers 17 residues.

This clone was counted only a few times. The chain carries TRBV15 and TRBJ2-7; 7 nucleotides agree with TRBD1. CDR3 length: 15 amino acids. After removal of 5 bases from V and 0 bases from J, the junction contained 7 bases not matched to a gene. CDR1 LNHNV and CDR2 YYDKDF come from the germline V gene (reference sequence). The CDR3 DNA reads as TGTGCCACCAGCCCCGACAGGGCAAGCTCCTACGAGCAGTACTTC. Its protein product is CATSPDRASSYEQYF. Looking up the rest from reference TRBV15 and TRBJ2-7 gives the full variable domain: DAMVIQNPRYQVTQFGKPVTLSCSQTLNHNVMYWYQQKSSQAPKLLFHYYDKDFNNEADTPDNFQSRRPNTSFCFLDIRSPGLGDTAMYLCATSPDRASSYEQYFGPGTRLTVT.

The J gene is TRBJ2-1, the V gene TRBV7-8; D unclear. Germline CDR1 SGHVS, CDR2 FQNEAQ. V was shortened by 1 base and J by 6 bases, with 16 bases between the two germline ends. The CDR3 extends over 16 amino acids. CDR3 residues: CASSLVNMGYSNEQFF. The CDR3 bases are TGTGCCAGCAGCTTAGTTAACATGGGCTACTCCAATGAGCAGTTCTTC.

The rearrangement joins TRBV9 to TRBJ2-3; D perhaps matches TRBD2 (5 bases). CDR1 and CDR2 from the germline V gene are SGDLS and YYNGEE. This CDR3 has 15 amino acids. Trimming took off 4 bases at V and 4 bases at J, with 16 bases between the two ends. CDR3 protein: CASSPVGSSSDTQYF. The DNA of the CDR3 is TGTGCCAGCAGCCCGGTGGGGAGTAGCTCAGATACGCAGTATTTT. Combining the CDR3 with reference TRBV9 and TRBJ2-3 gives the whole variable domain DSGVTQTPKHLITATGQRVTLRCSPRSGDLSVYWYQQSLDQGLQFLIQYYNGEERAKGNILERFSAQQFPDLHSELNLSSLELGDSALYFCASSPVGSSSDTQYFGPGTRLTVL.

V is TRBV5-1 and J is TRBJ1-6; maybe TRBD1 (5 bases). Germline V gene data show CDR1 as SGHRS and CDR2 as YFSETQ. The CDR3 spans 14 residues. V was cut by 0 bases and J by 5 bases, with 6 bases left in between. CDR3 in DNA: TGCGCCAGCAGCTTGGGCAGGGATAATTCACCCCTCCACTTT. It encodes CASSLGRDNSPLHF.

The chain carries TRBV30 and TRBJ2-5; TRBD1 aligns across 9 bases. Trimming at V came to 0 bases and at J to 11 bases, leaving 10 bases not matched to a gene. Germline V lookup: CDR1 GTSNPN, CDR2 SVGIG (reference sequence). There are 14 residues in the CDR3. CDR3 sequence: CAWSVGGQGKKQYF. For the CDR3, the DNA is TGTGCCTGGAGTGTAGGGGGACAGGGAAAAAAGCAGTACTTC.